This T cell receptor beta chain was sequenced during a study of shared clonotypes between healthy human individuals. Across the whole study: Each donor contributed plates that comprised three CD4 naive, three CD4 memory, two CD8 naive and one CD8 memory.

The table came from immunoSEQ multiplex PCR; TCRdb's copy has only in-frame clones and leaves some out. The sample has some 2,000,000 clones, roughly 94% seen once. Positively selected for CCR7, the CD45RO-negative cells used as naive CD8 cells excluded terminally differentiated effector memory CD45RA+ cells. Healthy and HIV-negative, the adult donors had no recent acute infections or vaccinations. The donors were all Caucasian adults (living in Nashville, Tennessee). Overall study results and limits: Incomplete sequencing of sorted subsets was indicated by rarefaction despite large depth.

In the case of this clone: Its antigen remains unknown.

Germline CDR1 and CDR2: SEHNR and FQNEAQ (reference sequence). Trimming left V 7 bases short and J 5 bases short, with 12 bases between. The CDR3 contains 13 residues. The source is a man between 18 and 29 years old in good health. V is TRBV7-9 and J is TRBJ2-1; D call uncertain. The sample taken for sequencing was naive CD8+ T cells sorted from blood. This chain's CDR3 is CASTLPPHNEQFF. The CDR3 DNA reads TGTGCCAGCACCCTTCCACCCCACAATGAGCAGTTCTTC. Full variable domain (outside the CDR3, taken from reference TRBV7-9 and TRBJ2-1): DTGVSQNPRHKITKRGQNVTFRCDPISEHNRLYWYRQTLGQGPEFLTYFQNEAQLEKSRLLSDRFSAERPKGSFSTLEIQRTEQGDSAMYLCASTLPPHNEQFFGPGTRLTVL.